Sequencing of this T cell receptor beta chain was carried out in a study of cytomegalovirus exposure and HLA in healthy donors. Findings and caveats of the study: Later analysis reportedly placed an Asian-associated ancestry cluster below the approximately 700-donor mean in N-insertions. The study assumed roughly uniform donor sequencing depth for presence/absence analyses.

Concerning this clone itself: Its antigen is currently unknown.

Germline values: CDR1 LNHNV, CDR2 YYDKDF (reference sequence). Trimming removed 3 bases from V and 5 bases from J; junction bases left unmatched: 20. The CDR3 is made up of 19 amino acids. The primer mix had 60 Vbeta and 13 Jbeta primers. The data were produced by immunoSEQ multiplex PCR, yet TCRdb's version contains in-frame clones alone and is incomplete. The top ten clones hold 2% to 2.5% of a sample with around 99,000 clones, roughly 80% of them seen once. The sequencing input was PBMCs. This TCR was sampled from a man under 40 in good health and CMV-seronegative. The J gene is TRBJ2-5, the V gene TRBV15, with 8 bases lining up with TRBD1. The CDR3 DNA reads TGTGCCACCAGCAGGTCAAAGGTCTGGACCGGGACAGGCAAGGAGACCCAGTACTTC. Translated, it gives CATSRSKVWTGTGKETQYF.